This is a list of T cell receptor beta chains from one sample in a study of blood T cell repertoires in COVID-19. Profiling relied on immunoSEQ multiplex PCR, and the TCRdb table lists in-frame clones only, not all of them. The sample contains hundreds of thousands of clones, about 85% of which appear only once. The sample was peripheral blood. Receptors originate from a woman aged 18-29 years with acute or convalescent COVID-19. The CDR3 runs from the conserved cysteine through the conserved F or W. The D gene is left open where the match is weak. Part of the rows lack a size; the others show once, few, many or a class for expanded clones.

J: TRBJ1-3; size: NA; V: TRBV9; length: 12; D: NA; DNA: TGTGCCAGCAGCCCCGGGTCGAACACCATATATTTT; CDR3: CASSPGSNTIYF
J: TRBJ2-2; size: few; V: TRBV10-3; length: 16; D: TRBD1; DNA: TGTGCCATCAGGAACAGGGGCTCCTCGAACACCGGGGAGCTGTTTTTT; CDR3: CAIRNRGSSNTGELFF
J: TRBJ2-5; size: NA; V: TRBV5-5; length: 16; D: TRBD1; DNA: TGTGCCAGCAGCCCTGGGACAGGGAAACGCGGAGAGACCCAGTACTTC; CDR3: CASSPGTGKRGETQYF
J: TRBJ1-1; size: NA; V: TRBV6-1; length: 11; D: NA; DNA: TGTGCCAGCAGTGAATTTCCAGAAGCTTTCTTT; CDR3: CASSEFPEAFF
J: TRBJ2-1; size: NA; V: TRBV5-5; length: 15; D: NA; DNA: TGTGCCAGCAGCTTAGGCGGGGACTCCTACAATGAGCAGTTCTTC; CDR3: CASSLGGDSYNEQFF
J: TRBJ2-1; size: NA; V: TRBV6-1; length: 13; D: NA; DNA: TGTGCCAGCAGTGAACAGGGTTGGAATGAGCAGTTCTTC; CDR3: CASSEQGWNEQFF
J: TRBJ2-3; size: NA; V: TRBV6-5; length: 14; D: NA; DNA: TGTGCCAGCAGTTACTCGAGCCGCACAGATACGCAGTATTTT; CDR3: CASSYSSRTDTQYF
J: TRBJ2-2; size: NA; V: TRBV5-1; length: 15; D: NA; DNA: TGCGCCAGCAGCCCCAACCCCGGGGACACCGGGGAGCTGTTTTTT; CDR3: CASSPNPGDTGELFF
J: TRBJ1-4; size: NA; V: TRBV14; length: 15; D: TRBD1; DNA: TGTGCCAGCAGCCTTTCCGGGACAGGGGTAGAAAAACTGTTTTTT; CDR3: CASSLSGTGVEKLFF
J: TRBJ2-2; size: NA; V: TRBV24-1; length: 20; D: NA; DNA: TGTGCCACCAGTGATTTGAAAGTTGGTAACAGGGGGGGACACACCGGGGAGCTGTTTTTT; CDR3: CATSDLKVGNRGGHTGELFF
J: TRBJ2-2; size: NA; V: TRBV4-1; length: 18; D: NA; DNA: TGCGCCAGCAGCCAAGTAGTCGCGACAGACCGATACACCGGGGAGCTGTTTTTT; CDR3: CASSQVVATDRYTGELFF
J: TRBJ1-1; size: NA; V: TRBV18; length: 13; D: NA; DNA: TGTGCCAGCTCACCTGGACGGGGGGACGAAGCTTTCTTT; CDR3: CASSPGRGDEAFF
J: TRBJ1-6; size: NA; V: TRBV7-2; length: 16; D: NA; DNA: TGTGCCAGCAGCTTGCAAAGGTCGGTGGCGGGGTCACCCCTCCACTTT; CDR3: CASSLQRSVAGSPLHF
J: TRBJ2-5; size: NA; V: TRBV23-1; length: 18; D: TRBD1; DNA: TGCGCCAGCAGTCCTAGCCCGATGGCAGGGGGCCTGGAAGAGACCCAGTACTTC; CDR3: CASSPSPMAGGLEETQYF
J: TRBJ2-1; size: NA; V: TRBV5-4; length: 14; D: NA; DNA: TGTGCCAGCACCATCCACAGCTCCTACAATGAGCAGTTCTTC; CDR3: CASTIHSSYNEQFF
J: TRBJ1-2; size: NA; V: TRBV29-1; length: 13; D: NA; DNA: TGCAGCGTTGCGGACAGCACTAACTATGGCTACACCTTC; CDR3: CSVADSTNYGYTF
J: TRBJ1-5; size: NA; V: TRBV6-5; length: 14; D: NA; DNA: TGTGCCAGCACCGTCGACAGTAGCAATCAGCCCCAGCATTTT; CDR3: CASTVDSSNQPQHF
J: TRBJ1-1; size: NA; V: TRBV19; length: 14; D: TRBD1; DNA: TGTGCCAGTACCCCGGGAGGGACAGGGATTGAAGCTTTCTTT; CDR3: CASTPGGTGIEAFF
J: TRBJ1-2; size: NA; V: TRBV6-5; length: 15; D: TRBD1; DNA: TGTGCCAGCAGCCTTGGGACAGACACTAACTATGGCTACACCTTC; CDR3: CASSLGTDTNYGYTF
J: TRBJ1-5; size: NA; V: TRBV30; length: 16; D: TRBD1; DNA: TGTGCCTGGAGCCCCAGGGGGTTAACCTCCAATCAGCCCCAGCATTTT; CDR3: CAWSPRGLTSNQPQHF
J: TRBJ1-2; size: NA; V: TRBV5-5; length: 12; D: NA; DNA: TGTGCCAGCAGCTTGGACACCTATGGCTACACCTTC; CDR3: CASSLDTYGYTF
J: TRBJ1-3; size: NA; V: TRBV19; length: 15; D: NA; DNA: TGTGCCAGTAGTATTAATCTGTCCTCTGGAAACACCATATATTTT; CDR3: CASSINLSSGNTIYF
J: TRBJ1-6; size: NA; V: TRBV6-5; length: 15; D: NA; DNA: TGTGCCAGCAGTTACTCGAGGGATCCTGGGTCACCCCTCCACTTT; CDR3: CASSYSRDPGSPLHF
J: TRBJ1-1; size: NA; V: TRBV18; length: 12; D: TRBD1; DNA: TGTGCCAGCTCACCAGGGACAGCGGACGCTTTCTTT; CDR3: CASSPGTADAFF
J: TRBJ2-1; size: NA; V: TRBV2; length: 15; D: TRBD2; DNA: TGTGCCAGCAGGGCCTGGACTAGCGGGGGCAATGAGCAGTTCTTC; CDR3: CASRAWTSGGNEQFF
J: TRBJ1-2; size: NA; V: TRBV20-1; length: 11; D: NA; DNA: TGCAGTGCTAGAGGGGGCGATGGCTACACCTTC; CDR3: CSARGGDGYTF
J: TRBJ1-2; size: once; V: TRBV2; length: 13; D: NA; DNA: TGTGCCAGCAGTGAACGGGGTGTCTATGGCTACACCTTC; CDR3: CASSERGVYGYTF
J: TRBJ1-2; size: NA; V: TRBV13; length: 14; D: TRBD1; DNA: TGTGCCAGCAGCCCCGGACAGGGTGGTGGTGGCTACACCTTC; CDR3: CASSPGQGGGGYTF
J: TRBJ2-7; size: NA; V: TRBV6-2/TRBV6-3; length: 16; D: NA; DNA: TGTGCCAGCAGCCCTATTAGGAGCGGCCGCTCCTACGAGCAGTACTTC; CDR3: CASSPIRSGRSYEQYF
J: TRBJ1-5; size: NA; V: TRBV5-6; length: 15; D: NA; DNA: TGTGCCAGCAGCCCCGGGGCAGGGGTCAATCAGCCCCAGCATTTT; CDR3: CASSPGAGVNQPQHF
J: TRBJ1-5; size: NA; V: TRBV5-4; length: 18; D: TRBD1; DNA: TGTGCCAGCAGCACCGACAGGGTCCAGAAAATTAGCAATCAGCCCCAGCATTTT; CDR3: CASSTDRVQKISNQPQHF
J: TRBJ2-7; size: NA; V: TRBV7-9; length: 13; D: TRBD1; DNA: TGTGCCAGCAGGTCGACAGGGTCCTACGAGCAGTACTTC; CDR3: CASRSTGSYEQYF
J: TRBJ1-2; size: NA; V: TRBV9; length: 14; D: NA; DNA: TGTGCCAGCAGCGTAGTCGACACGAACTATGGCTACACCTTC; CDR3: CASSVVDTNYGYTF
J: TRBJ2-7; size: NA; V: TRBV29-1; length: 11; D: NA; DNA: TGCAGCCTATTAGGGGGCTACGAGCAGTACTTC; CDR3: CSLLGGYEQYF
J: TRBJ2-3; size: NA; V: TRBV7-9; length: 15; D: TRBD1; DNA: TGTGCCAGCAGCCAGACAGGGTTAGAGACAGATACGCAGTATTTT; CDR3: CASSQTGLETDTQYF
J: TRBJ1-5; size: once; V: TRBV5-1; length: 14; D: TRBD1; DNA: TGCGCCAGCAGCGCAGGGGGCTTCGATCAGCCCCAGCATTTT; CDR3: CASSAGGFDQPQHF
J: TRBJ2-3; size: few; V: TRBV7-2; length: 19; D: TRBD2; DNA: TGTGCCAGCAGCTTAGGGGAAGGGCGGGCTAGCGGGAGGACAGATACGCAGTATTTT; CDR3: CASSLGEGRASGRTDTQYF
J: TRBJ2-5; size: NA; V: TRBV4-1; length: 15; D: TRBD2; DNA: TGCGCCAGCAGCCAAGGGGCGGGAGGGGGAGAGACCCAGTACTTC; CDR3: CASSQGAGGGETQYF
J: TRBJ1-5; size: NA; V: TRBV6-6; length: 14; D: TRBD1; DNA: TGTGCCAGTATGGGACAGGGCACCCTTCAGCCCCAGCATTTT; CDR3: CASMGQGTLQPQHF
J: TRBJ2-1; size: NA; V: TRBV15; length: 16; D: TRBD1; DNA: TGTGCCACCAGCAGAGGGGGGACAGGATCCAACAATGAGCAGTTCTTC; CDR3: CATSRGGTGSNNEQFF
J: TRBJ1-2; size: NA; V: TRBV7-2; length: 13; D: NA; DNA: TGTGCCAGCAGCTTTGCAGGTGACTATGGCTACACCTTC; CDR3: CASSFAGDYGYTF
J: TRBJ2-3; size: NA; V: TRBV3-1/TRBV3-2; length: 13; D: NA; DNA: TGTGCCAGCAGCCAAGATTCATTGAGGGCGCAGTATTTT; CDR3: CASSQDSLRAQYF
J: TRBJ2-3; size: few; V: TRBV25-1; length: 14; D: NA; DNA: TGTGCCAGCAGTGACCCGGTCGGGACAGATACGCAGTATTTT; CDR3: CASSDPVGTDTQYF